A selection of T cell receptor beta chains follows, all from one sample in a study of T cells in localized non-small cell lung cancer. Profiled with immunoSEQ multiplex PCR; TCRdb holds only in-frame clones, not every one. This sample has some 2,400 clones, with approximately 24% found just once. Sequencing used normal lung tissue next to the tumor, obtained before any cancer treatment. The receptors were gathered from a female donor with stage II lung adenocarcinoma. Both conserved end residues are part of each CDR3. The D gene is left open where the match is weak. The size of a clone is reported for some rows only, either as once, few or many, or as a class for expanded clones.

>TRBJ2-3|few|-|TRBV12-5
CASTRAGEVTDTQYF
TGTGCCAGTACCCGGGCAGGGGAGGTGACAGATACGCAGTATTTT
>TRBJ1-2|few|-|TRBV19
CASSIDRLSKRGYTF
TGTGCCAGTAGTATAGACCGGCTGTCGAAGCGAGGCTACACCTTC
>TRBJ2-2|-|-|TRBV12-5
CASGRQSGELFF
TGTGCTAGTGGGAGACAGTCCGGGGAGCTGTTTTTT
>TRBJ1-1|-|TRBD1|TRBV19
CASRIGQGGKAFF
TGTGCCAGTAGGATCGGACAGGGAGGGAAAGCTTTCTTT
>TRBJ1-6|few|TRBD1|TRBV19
CASSIGQGFRSPLHF
TGTGCCAGTAGTATCGGACAGGGTTTTCGATCACCCCTCCACTTT
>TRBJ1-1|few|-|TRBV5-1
CASSLGYGARGTEAFF
TGCGCCAGCAGCTTGGGATATGGGGCTCGAGGGACTGAAGCTTTCTTT
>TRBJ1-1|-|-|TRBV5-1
CASSLSGTSTEAFF
TGCGCCAGCAGCTTATCCGGGACATCGACTGAAGCTTTCTTT
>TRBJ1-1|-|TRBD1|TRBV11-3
CASTNKQGVLNTEAFF
TGTGCCAGCACAAATAAACAGGGGGTCCTGAACACTGAAGCTTTCTTT
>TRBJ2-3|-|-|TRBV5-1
CASSAQGGSIDTQYF
TGCGCCAGCAGCGCACAGGGGGGGTCCATCGATACGCAGTATTTT
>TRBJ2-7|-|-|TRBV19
CASSGPQGQFVSEQYF
TGTGCCAGTAGTGGGCCCCAGGGTCAGTTTGTCTCCGAGCAGTACTTC
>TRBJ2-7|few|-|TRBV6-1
CASSERGGTSYEQYF
TGTGCCAGCAGTGAAAGGGGGGGGACCTCCTACGAGCAGTACTTC
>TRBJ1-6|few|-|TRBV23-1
CASSKTGVEALHF
TGCGCCAGCAGTAAAACGGGGGTGGAAGCCCTCCACTTT
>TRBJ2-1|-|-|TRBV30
CAWRGDTYNEQFF
TGTGCCTGGAGGGGGGACACTTACAATGAGCAGTTCTTC
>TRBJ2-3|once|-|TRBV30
CAWTVGGPDTQYF
TGTGCCTGGACCGTGGGGGGCCCAGATACGCAGTATTTT
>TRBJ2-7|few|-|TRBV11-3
CASSLESGYYEQYF
TGTGCCAGCAGCTTAGAAAGCGGTTACTACGAGCAGTACTTC
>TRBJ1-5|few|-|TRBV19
CASHIVGQISNQPQHF
TGTGCCAGCCACATCGTCGGACAAATTAGCAATCAGCCCCAGCATTTT
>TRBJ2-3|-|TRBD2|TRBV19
CASSIDGGGTDTQYF
TGTGCCAGTAGTATAGACGGCGGGGGAACAGATACGCAGTATTTT
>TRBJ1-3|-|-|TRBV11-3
CASSLVRGSGNTIYF
TGTGCCAGCAGCTTAGTGCGAGGCTCTGGAAACACCATATATTTT
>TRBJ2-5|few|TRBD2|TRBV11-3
CASSYLAGGPEETQYF
TGTGCCAGCAGCTACTTAGCGGGGGGACCAGAAGAGACCCAGTACTTC
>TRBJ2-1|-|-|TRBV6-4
CASSDQGGPYNEQFF
TGTGCCAGCAGTGATCAGGGTGGCCCCTACAATGAGCAGTTCTTC
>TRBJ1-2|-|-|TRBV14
CASSHLKLEGSYGYTF
TGTGCCAGCAGCCACCTGAAACTCGAAGGTTCCTATGGCTACACCTTC
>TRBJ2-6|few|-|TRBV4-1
CASSRRISGANVLTF
TGCGCCAGCAGCCGTCGCATTTCTGGGGCCAACGTCCTGACTTTC
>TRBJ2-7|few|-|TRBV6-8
CASSPPRDTSYEQYF
TGTGCCAGCAGTCCTCCCCGGGACACATCCTACGAGCAGTACTTC
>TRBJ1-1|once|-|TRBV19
CASSTPTGYTEAFF
TGTGCCAGTAGTACGCCGACAGGATACACTGAAGCTTTCTTT
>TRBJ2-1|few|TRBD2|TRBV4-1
CASSQAQRGPNEQFF
TGCGCCAGCAGCCAAGCCCAGCGGGGACCCAATGAGCAGTTCTTC
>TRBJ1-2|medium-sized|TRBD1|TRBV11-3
CASSKAGGSYGYTF
TGTGCCAGCAGCAAGGCAGGGGGCAGCTATGGCTACACCTTC
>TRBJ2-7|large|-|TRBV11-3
CASSTGLVPYEQYF
TGTGCCAGCAGCACGGGCCTGGTCCCCTACGAGCAGTACTTC
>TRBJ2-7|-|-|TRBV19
CASSAGYEQYF
TGTGCCAGTAGTGCTGGTTACGAGCAGTACTTC
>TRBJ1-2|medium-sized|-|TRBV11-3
CASSLLLGLVGYTF
TGTGCCAGCAGCTTACTCCTAGGGCTGGTAGGCTACACCTTC
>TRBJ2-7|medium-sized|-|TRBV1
CASSQETGGGREQYF
TGCGCCAGCAGCCAAGAAACCGGGGGGGGCCGGGAGCAGTACTTC
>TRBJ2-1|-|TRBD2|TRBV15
CATSNELAGDVNEQFF
TGTGCCACCAGCAACGAACTAGCGGGGGATGTAAATGAGCAGTTCTTC
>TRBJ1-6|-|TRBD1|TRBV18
CASSPQLGTDNSPLHF
TGTGCCAGCTCACCTCAGCTCGGGACAGATAATTCACCCCTCCACTTT